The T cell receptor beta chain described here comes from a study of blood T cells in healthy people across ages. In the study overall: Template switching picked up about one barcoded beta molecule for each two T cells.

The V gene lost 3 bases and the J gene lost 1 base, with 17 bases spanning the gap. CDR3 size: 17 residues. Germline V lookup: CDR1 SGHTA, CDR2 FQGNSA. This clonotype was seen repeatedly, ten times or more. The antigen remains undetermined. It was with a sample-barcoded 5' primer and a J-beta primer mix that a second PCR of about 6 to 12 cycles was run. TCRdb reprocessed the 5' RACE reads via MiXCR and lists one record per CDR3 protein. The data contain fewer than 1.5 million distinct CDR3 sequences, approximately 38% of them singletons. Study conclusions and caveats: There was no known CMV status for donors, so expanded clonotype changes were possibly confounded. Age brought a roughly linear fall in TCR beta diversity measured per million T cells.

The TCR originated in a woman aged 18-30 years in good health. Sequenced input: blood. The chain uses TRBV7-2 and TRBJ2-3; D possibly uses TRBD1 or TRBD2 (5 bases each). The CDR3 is CASSFRGPLWGTDTQYF. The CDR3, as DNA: TGTGCCAGCAGCTTTCGGGGCCCTCTCTGGGGCACAGATACGCAGTATTTT.